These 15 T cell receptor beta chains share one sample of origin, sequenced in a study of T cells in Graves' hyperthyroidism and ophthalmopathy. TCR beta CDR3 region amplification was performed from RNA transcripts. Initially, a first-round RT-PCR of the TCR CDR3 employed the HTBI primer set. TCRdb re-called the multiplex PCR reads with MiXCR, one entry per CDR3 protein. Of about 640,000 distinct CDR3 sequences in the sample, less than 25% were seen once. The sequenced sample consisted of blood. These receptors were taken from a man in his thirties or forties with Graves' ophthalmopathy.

The CDR3 nucleotides are TGTGCCAGCAGCCTCACCCCCGATAGGTACGAGCAGTACTTC. Protein: CASSLTPDRYEQYF. The genes are TRBV7-9 and TRBJ2-7; the D is unclear. Trimming left V 5 bases short and J 4 bases short, with 15 bases between. CDR3 length: 14 amino acids. Germline assignment: CDR1 SEHNR and CDR2 FQNEAQ (reference sequence). The complete variable domain, with remaining parts taken from reference TRBV7-9 and TRBJ2-7, reads DTGVSQNPRHKITKRGQNVTFRCDPISEHNRLYWYRQTLGQGPEFLTYFQNEAQLEKSRLLSDRFSAERPKGSFSTLEIQRTEQGDSAMYLCASSLTPDRYEQYFGPGTRLTVT.

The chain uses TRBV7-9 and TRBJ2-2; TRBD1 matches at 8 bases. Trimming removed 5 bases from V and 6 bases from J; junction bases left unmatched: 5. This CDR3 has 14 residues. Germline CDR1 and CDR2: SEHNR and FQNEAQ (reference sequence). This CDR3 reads CASSLLQGAGELFF. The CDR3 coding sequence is TGTGCCAGCAGCCTGTTACAGGGGGCCGGGGAGCTGTTTTTT.

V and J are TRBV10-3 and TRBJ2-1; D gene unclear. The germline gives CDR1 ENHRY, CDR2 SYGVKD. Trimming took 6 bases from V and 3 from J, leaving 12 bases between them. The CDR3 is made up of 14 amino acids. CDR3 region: CAIRTKSFYNEQFF. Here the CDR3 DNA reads TGTGCCATCAGAACTAAGAGCTTCTACAATGAGCAGTTCTTC.

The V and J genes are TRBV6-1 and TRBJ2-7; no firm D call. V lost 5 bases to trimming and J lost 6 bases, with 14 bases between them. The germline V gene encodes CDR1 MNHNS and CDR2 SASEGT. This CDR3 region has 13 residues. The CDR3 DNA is TGTGCCAGCAGTCGGACGCGGCGCGGCGAGCAGTACTTC. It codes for CASSRTRRGEQYF.

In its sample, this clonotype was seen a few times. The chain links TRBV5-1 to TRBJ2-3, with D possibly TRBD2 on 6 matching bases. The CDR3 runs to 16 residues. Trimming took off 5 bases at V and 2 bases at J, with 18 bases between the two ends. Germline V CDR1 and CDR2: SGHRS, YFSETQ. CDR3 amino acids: CASSDKTRTSTDTQYF. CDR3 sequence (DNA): TGCGCCAGCAGTGATAAGACTAGGACTTCCACAGATACGCAGTATTTT.

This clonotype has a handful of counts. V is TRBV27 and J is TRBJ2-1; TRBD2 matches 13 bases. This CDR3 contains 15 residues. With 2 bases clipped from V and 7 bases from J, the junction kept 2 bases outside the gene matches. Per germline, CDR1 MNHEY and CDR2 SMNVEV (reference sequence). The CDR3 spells CASSLVLAGGNEQFF. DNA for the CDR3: TGTGCCAGCAGTTTAGTACTAGCGGGAGGGAATGAGCAGTTCTTC.

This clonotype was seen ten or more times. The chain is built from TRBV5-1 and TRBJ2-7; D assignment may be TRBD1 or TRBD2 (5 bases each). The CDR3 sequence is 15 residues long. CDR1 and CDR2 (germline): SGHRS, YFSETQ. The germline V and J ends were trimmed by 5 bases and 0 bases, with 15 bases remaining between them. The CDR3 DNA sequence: TGCGCCAGCAGGGGGACCCGGGACCGCTCCTACGAGCAGTACTTC. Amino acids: CASRGTRDRSYEQYF.

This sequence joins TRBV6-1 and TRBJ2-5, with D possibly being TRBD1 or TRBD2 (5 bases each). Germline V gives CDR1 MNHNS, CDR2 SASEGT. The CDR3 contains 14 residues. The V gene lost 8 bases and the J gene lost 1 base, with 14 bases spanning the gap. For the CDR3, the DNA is TGTGCCAGCTCCAGAGGGACCTTCCAAGAGACCCAGTACTTC. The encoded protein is CASSRGTFQETQYF.

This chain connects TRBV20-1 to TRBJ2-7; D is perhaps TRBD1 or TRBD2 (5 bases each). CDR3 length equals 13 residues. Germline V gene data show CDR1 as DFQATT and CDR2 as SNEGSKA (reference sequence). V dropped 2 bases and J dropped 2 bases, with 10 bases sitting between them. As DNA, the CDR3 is TGCAGTGCTAGAAAGGGACCGACCTACGAGCAGTACTTC. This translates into CSARKGPTYEQYF.

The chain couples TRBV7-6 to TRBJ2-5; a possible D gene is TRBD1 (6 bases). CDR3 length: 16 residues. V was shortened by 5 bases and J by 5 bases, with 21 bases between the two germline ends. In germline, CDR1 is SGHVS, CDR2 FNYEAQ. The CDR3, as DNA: TGTGCCAGCAGCGCCCGATCGGGACAATTTCTGGAGACCCAGTACTTC. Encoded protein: CASSARSGQFLETQYF.

The CDR3 spells CATYVGSAGELFF. CDR3 sequence (DNA): TGTGCCACCTACGTCGGGTCCGCCGGGGAGCTGTTTTTT. This chain links TRBV13 with TRBJ2-2; D is uncertain. Germline CDR1 reads PRHDT; CDR2 reads FYEKMQ (reference sequence). The CDR3 runs to 13 residues. V shed 10 bases and J shed 6 bases, with 15 bases lying between them.

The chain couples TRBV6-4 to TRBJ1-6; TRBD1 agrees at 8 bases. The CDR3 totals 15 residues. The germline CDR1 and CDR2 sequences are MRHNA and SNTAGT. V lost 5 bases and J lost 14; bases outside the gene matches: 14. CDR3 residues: CASSRPPGDRKALHF. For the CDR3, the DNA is TGTGCCAGCAGTCGCCCACCGGGGGACAGGAAGGCCCTCCACTTT.

This CDR3 is CAISPLAAGTDTQYF. In DNA form, the CDR3 reads TGTGCCATCAGCCCTCTAGCGGCGGGCACAGATACGCAGTATTTT. The chain employs TRBV10-3 and TRBJ2-3, with 7 bases identical to TRBD2. Germline-derived CDR1 and CDR2 are ENHRY and SYGVKD. The CDR3 totals 15 residues. After removal of 6 bases from V and 1 base from J, the junction contained 7 bases not matched to a gene.

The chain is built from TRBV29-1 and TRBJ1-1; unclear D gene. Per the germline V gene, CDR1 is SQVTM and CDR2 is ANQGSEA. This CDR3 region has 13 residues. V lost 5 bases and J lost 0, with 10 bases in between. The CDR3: CSVSGLMNTEAFF. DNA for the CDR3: TGCAGCGTTAGCGGTCTGATGAACACTGAAGCTTTCTTT.

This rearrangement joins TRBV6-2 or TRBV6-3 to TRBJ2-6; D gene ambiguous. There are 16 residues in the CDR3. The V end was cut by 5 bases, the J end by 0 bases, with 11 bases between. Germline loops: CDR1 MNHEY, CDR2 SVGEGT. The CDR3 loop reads CASSTPKSSGANVLTF. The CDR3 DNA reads TGTGCCAGCAGTACCCCCAAGTCCTCTGGGGCCAACGTCCTGACTTTC.